Included here is one T cell receptor beta chain sequence, with context. Germline loops: CDR1 SGHRS, CDR2 YFSETQ. CDR3 size: 16 residues. V lost 0 bases and J lost 0; bases outside the gene matches: 6. These data come from a study of blood T cell repertoires in COVID-19. In the study overall: PBMCs, B-cell-depleted T cells, or T cells provided the cDNA or gDNA that made up the material.

Per the original data handling: How many nucleated cells were present was estimated from reference gene primer amplification. The repertoire was sequenced with immunoSEQ multiplex PCR; TCRdb's copy has only in-frame clones and lacks some. D and trimming come from the DNA, and the V and J calls and clone size come from that table. The sample gives approximately 170,000 clones, more than 75% of which show up once; about a sixth is in the top ten. The specimen was peripheral blood. V usage is TRBV5-1 and J usage is TRBJ2-7; 7 bases match TRBD1. The sequence derives from a man in his sixties with active or convalescent COVID-19. In DNA form, the CDR3 reads TGCGCCAGCAGCTTGGCCACAGGGGCGTACTCCTACGAGCAGTACTTC. Protein product: CASSLATGAYSYEQYF.